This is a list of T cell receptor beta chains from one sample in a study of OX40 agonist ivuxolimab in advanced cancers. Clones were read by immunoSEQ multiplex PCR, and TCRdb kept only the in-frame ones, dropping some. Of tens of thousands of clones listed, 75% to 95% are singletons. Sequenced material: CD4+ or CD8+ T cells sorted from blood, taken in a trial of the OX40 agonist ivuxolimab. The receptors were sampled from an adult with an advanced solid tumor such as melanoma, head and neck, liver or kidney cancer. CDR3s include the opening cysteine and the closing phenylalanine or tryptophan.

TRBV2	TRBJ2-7	CASREGLAGIYEQYF
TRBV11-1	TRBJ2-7	CASSASSGRTNEQYF
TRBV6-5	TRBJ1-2	CASSLTGTKANYGYTF
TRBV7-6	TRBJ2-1	CASSLGSGRSYNEQFF
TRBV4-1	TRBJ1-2	CASSPSIGQGVSYGYTF
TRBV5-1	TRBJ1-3	CASSERESSGNTIYF
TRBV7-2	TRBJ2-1	CASSLILREEWGDEQFF
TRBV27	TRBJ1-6	CASTAVPGQGSTLHF
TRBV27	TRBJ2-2	CASSLSNTGELFF
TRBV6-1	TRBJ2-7	CASSSTDYGEQYF
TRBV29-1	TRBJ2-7	CSVGPGSTYEQYF
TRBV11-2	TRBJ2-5	CASSSTSARETQYF
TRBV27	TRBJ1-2	CASSLVEGDNYGYTF
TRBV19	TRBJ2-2	CASTPGQHTGELFF
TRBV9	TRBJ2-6	CASSASLAVSSGANVLTF
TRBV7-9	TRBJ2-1	CASSLVLAGINEQFF
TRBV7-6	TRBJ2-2	CASRLRTGLTGELFF
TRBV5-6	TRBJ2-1	CASSFSDRGNNEQFF
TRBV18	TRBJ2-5	CASSQVRVGTSFRETQYF
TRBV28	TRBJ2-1	CASSSSGSFNEQFF
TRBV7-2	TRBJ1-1	CASSLESYPLFF
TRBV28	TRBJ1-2	CASSLPGDGLNYGYTF
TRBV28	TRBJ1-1	CASSFVQVPTEAFF
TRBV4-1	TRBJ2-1	CASSSAGTSGRAYNEQFF
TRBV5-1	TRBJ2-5	CASRSTGLVETQYF
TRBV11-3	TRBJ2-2	CASSLDHRRRFTRTGELFF
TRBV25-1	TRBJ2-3	CASSERRGTDTQYF
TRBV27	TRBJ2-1	CASSARLNSYNEQFF
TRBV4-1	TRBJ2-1	CASCKNGGSYNEQFF
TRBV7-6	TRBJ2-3	CASSLASLEDTQYF
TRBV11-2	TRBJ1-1	CASSPYETWVSDTEAFF
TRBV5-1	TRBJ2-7	CASSGGQFVEQYF
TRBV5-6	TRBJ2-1	CASSLANHGLAGYNEQFF
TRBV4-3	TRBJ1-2	CASSQDRQGNYGYTF
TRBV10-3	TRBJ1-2	CAIRLGQFNYGYTF
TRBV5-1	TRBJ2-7	CASSNVGLAGGEEQYF
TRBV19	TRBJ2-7	CASSFGTSGTDEQYF
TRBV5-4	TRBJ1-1	CASSWGTQNTEAFF
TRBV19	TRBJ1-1	CASSNRDLGGSTEAFF
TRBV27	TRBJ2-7	CASRLRTGSSYEQYF
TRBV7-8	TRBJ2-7	CASSLAGSGRELYEQYF
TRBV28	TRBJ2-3	CASTYSGSPEGADTQYF
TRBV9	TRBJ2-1	CASSVVGGRGANEQFF
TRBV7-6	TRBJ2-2	CASSLEWENTGELFF
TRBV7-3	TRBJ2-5	CASREEGQETQYF
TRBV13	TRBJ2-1	CASSQSAGSYNEQFF
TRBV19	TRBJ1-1	CASSIWTGDTEAFF
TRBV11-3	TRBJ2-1	CASSFFPSGSYNEQFF
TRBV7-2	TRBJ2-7	CASSFPPGTGDSYEQYF
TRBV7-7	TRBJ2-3	CASSPLDRRGDTQYF
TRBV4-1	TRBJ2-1	CASSQETGGASDNEQFF
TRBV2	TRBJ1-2	CASSTGSGYTF
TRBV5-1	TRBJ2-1	CASTSSGGYNEQFF
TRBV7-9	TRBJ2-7	CASSSGTATYEQYF
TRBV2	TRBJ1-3	CASRYRLLSGNTIYF
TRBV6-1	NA	CASSEEALGAYEQYF
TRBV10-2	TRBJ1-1	CASSEAPSKGLNTEAFF
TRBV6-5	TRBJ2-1	CASSYSERGREGEQFF
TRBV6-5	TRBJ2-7	CASSYSTSGSTREQYF